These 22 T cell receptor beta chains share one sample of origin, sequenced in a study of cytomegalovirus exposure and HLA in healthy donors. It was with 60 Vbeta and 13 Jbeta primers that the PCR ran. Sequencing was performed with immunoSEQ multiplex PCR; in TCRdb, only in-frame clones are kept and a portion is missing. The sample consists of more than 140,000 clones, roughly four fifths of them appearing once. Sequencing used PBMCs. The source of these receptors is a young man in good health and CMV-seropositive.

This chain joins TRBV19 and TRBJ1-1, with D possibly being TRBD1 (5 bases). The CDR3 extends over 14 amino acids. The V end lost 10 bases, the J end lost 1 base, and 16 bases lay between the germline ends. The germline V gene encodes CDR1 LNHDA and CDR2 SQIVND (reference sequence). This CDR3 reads CATQRGGKNTEAFF. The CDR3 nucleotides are TGTGCCACCCAACGGGGGGGAAAGAACACTGAAGCTTTCTTT.

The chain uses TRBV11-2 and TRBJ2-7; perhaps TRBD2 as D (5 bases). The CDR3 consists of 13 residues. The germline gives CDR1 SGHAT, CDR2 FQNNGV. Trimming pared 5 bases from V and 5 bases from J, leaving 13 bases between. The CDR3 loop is CASSLPSLHEQYF. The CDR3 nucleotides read TGTGCCAGCAGCCTCCCTAGCCTTCACGAGCAGTACTTC. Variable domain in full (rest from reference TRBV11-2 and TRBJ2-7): EAGVAQSPRYKIIEKRQSVAFWCNPISGHATLYWYQQILGQGPKLLIQFQNNGVVDDSQLPKDRFSAERLKGVDSTLKIQPAKLEDSAVYLCASSLPSLHEQYFGPGTRLTVT.

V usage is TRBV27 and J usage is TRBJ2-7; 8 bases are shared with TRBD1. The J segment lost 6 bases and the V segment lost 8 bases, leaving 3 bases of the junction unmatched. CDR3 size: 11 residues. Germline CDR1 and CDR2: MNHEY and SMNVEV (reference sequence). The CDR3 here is CASGTGGEQYF. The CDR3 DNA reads TGTGCCAGCGGTACAGGGGGCGAGCAGTACTTC.

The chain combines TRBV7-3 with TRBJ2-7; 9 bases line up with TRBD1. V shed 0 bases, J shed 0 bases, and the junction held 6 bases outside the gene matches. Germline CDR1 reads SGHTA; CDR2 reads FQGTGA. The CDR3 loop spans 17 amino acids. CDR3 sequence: CASSLTATGGSSYEQYF. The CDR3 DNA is TGTGCCAGCAGCTTAACTGCGACAGGGGGGAGCTCCTACGAGCAGTACTTC.

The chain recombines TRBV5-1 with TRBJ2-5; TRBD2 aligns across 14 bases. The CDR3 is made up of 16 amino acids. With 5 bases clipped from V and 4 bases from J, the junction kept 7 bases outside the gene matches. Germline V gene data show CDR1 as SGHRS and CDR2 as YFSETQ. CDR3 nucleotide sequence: TGCGCCAGCAGATGGGGACTAGCGGGAGTTGGAGAGACCCAGTACTTC. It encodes CASRWGLAGVGETQYF.

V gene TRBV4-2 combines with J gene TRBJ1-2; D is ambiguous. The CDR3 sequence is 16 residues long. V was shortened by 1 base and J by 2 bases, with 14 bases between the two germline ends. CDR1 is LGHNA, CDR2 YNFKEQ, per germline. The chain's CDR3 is CASSQGRVSLNYGYTF. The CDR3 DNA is TGTGCCAGCAGCCAAGGACGGGTCAGCCTCAACTATGGCTACACCTTC.

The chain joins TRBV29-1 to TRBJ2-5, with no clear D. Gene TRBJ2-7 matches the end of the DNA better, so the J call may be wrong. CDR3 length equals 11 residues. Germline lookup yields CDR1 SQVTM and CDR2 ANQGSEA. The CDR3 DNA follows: TGCAGCGTTGATTCAAGTAACGAGCAGTACTTC. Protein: CSVDSSNEQYF.

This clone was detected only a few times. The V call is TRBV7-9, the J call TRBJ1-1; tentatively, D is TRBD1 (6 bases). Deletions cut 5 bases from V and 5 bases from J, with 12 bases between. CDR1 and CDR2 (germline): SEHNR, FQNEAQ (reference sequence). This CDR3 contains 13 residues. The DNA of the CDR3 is TGTGCCAGCAGCACGTCGAGGGGGACTGAAGCTTTCTTT. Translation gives CASSTSRGTEAFF.

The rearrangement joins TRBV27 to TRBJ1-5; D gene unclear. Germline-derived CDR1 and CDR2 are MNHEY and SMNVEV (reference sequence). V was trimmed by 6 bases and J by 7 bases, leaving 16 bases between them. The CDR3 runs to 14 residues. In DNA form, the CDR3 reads TGTGCCAGCAGAGAAAGAATCAGAGGGCAGCCCCAGCATTTT. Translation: CASRERIRGQPQHF.

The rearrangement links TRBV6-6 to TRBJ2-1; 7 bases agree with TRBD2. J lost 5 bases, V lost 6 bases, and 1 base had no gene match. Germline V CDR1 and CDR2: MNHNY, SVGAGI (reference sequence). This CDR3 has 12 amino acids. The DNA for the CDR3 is TGTGCCAGCAGGGGGACTAACAATGAGCAGTTCTTC. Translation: CASRGTNNEQFF.

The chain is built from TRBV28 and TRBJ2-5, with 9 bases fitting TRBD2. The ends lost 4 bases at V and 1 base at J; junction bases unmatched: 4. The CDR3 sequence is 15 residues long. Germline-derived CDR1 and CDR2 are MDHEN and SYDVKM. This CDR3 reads CASSSAGGTQETQYF. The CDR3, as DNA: TGTGCCAGCAGTTCAGCGGGAGGCACCCAAGAGACCCAGTACTTC. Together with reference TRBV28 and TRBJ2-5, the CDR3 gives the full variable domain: DVKVTQSSRYLVKRTGEKVFLECVQDMDHENMFWYRQDPGLGLRLIYFSYDVKMKEKGDIPEGYSVSREKKERFSLILESASTNQTSMYLCASSSAGGTQETQYFGPGTRLLVL.

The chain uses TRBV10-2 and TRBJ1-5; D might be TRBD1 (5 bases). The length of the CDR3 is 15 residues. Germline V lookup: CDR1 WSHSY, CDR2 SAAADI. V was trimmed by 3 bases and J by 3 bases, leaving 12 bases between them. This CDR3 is CASSEGDSFNQPQHF. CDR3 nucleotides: TGCGCCAGCAGTGAAGGAGACAGTTTCAATCAGCCCCAGCATTTT.

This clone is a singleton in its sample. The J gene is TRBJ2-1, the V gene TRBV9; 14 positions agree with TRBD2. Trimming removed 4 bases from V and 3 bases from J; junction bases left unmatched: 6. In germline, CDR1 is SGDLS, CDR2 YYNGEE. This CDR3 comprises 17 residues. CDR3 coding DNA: TGTGCCAGCAGCCCGCGACTAGCGGGAGGGCTCTACAATGAGCAGTTCTTC. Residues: CASSPRLAGGLYNEQFF.

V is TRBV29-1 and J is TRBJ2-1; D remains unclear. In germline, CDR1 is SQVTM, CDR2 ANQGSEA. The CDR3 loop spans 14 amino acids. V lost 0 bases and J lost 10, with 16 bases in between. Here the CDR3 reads CSVEEPSILGEQFF. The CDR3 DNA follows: TGCAGCGTTGAAGAGCCCTCCATCCTCGGGGAGCAGTTCTTC.

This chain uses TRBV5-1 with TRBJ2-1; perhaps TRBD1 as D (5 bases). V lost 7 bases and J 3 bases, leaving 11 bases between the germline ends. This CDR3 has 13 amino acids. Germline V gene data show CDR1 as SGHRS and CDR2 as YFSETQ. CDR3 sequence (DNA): TGCGCCAGCTCCGAAACAGGCTACAATGAGCAGTTCTTC. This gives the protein CASSETGYNEQFF.

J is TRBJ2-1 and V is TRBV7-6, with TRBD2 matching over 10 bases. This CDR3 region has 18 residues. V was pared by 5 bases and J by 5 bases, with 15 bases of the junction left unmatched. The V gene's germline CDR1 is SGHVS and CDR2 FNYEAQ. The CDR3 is CASSQLGASGSMHNEQFF. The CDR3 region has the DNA TGTGCCAGCAGCCAATTGGGGGCTAGCGGGAGTATGCACAATGAGCAGTTCTTC.

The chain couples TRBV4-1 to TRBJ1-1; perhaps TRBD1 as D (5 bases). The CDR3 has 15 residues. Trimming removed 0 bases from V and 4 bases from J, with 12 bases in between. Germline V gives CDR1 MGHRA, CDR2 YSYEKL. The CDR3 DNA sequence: TGCGCCAGCAGCCAAGATCCAGGGATGAGCACTGAAGCTTTCTTT. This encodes CASSQDPGMSTEAFF.

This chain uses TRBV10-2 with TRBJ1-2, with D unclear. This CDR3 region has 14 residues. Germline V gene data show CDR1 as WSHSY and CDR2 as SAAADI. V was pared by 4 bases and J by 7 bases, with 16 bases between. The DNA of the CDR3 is TGCGCCAGCAGTGTAGGAAATCTCCGGGGTGGCTACACCTTC. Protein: CASSVGNLRGGYTF.

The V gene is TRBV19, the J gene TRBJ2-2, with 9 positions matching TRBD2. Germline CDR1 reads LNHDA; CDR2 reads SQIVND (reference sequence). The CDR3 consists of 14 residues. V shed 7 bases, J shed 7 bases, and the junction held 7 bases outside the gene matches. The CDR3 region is CASTPLAGNGELFF. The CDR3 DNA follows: TGTGCCAGTACTCCCCTAGCGGGAAACGGGGAGCTGTTTTTT.

The CDR3 DNA reads as TGTGCCAGCAGCTTGTCACTTGCAGATACGCAGTATTTT. Translation gives CASSLSLADTQYF. The rearrangement uses TRBV5-5 and TRBJ2-3; D gene unclear. V was shortened by 1 base and J by 4 bases, with 7 bases between the two germline ends. This CDR3 contains 13 residues. Germline V gene sequence: CDR1 SGHKS, CDR2 YYEKEE (reference sequence). Drawing the rest from reference TRBV5-5 and TRBJ2-3, the complete variable domain is DAGVTQSPTHLIKTRGQQVTLRCSPISGHKSVSWYQQVLGQGPQFIFQYYEKEERGRGNFPDRFSARQFPNYSSELNVNALLLGDSALYLCASSLSLADTQYFGPGTRLTVL.

This CDR3 is CASSLASGPSPVQYF. In nucleotides, the CDR3 is TGCGCCAGCAGCTTGGCTAGCGGCCCATCACCCGTGCAGTACTTC. The chain carries TRBV5-1 and TRBJ2-7; 7 bases fit TRBD2. CDR1 and CDR2 from the germline V gene are SGHRS and YFSETQ. The CDR3 contains 15 residues. V gave up 0 bases and J gave up 9 bases; unmatched junction bases: 12.

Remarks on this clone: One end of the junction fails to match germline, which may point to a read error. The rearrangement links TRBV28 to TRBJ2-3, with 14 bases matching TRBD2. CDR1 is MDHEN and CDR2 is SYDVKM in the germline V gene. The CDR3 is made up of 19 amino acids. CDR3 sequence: CASRLLRGLAGGTVDAQYF. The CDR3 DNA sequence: TGTGCCAGCAGACTCCTCCGCGGACTAGCGGGAGGAACCGTAGATGCGCAGTATTTT.